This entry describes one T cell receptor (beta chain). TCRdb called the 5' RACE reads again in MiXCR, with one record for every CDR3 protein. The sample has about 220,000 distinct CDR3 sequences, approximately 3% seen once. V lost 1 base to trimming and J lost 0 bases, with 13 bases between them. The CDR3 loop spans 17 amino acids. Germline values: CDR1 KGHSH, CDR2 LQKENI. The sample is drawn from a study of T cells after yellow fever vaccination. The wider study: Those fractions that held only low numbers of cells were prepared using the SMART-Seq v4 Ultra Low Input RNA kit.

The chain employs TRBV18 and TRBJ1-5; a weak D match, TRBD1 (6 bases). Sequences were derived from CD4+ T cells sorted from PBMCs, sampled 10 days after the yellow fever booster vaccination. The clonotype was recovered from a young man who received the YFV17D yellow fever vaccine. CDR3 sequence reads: CASSPLGQSYSNQPQHF. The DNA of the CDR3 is TGTGCCAGCTCACCACTCGGACAGTCCTATAGCAATCAGCCCCAGCATTTT.